Each of the 30 T cell receptor beta chains below was sequenced from the same sample in a study of OX40 agonist ivuxolimab in advanced cancers. Clones were read by immunoSEQ multiplex PCR, and TCRdb kept only the in-frame ones, dropping some. The sample has under 150,000 clones; roughly nine tenths are singletons. The source material was CD4+ or CD8+ T cells sorted from blood, sampled in a trial of the OX40 agonist ivuxolimab. These receptors originate from an adult with an advanced solid tumor such as melanoma, head and neck, liver or kidney cancer.

The CDR3 DNA is TGCGCCAGCAGTGGGGTGGGAACGGATACGCAGTATTTT. Amino acids: CASSGVGTDTQYF. The V call is TRBV10-1, the J call TRBJ2-3; no firm D call. V was trimmed by 4 bases and J by 6 bases, leaving 11 bases between them. Germline V gene sequence: CDR1 WNHNN, CDR2 SYGVQD (reference sequence). This CDR3 contains 13 residues.

J is TRBJ2-1 and V is TRBV7-2; 9 bases agree with TRBD1. After removal of 5 bases from V and 1 base from J, the junction contained 3 bases not matched to a gene. CDR3 size: 15 residues. Germline assignment: CDR1 SGHTA and CDR2 FQGNSA. Here the CDR3 DNA reads TGTGCCAGCAGCCCCGACAGGGGGTCCTACAATGAGCAGTTCTTC. Protein: CASSPDRGSYNEQFF.

The chain links TRBV7-9 to TRBJ2-7; perhaps TRBD2 as D (5 bases). Looked up from germline, CDR1 is SEHNR and CDR2 is FQNEAQ (reference sequence). V gave up 1 base and J gave up 2 bases, with 9 bases separating them. This CDR3 region has 14 residues. This CDR3 is CASSLGGQAYEQYF. Here the CDR3 DNA reads TGTGCCAGCAGCTTAGGAGGGCAGGCCTACGAGCAGTACTTC.

The chain combines TRBV11-2 with TRBJ2-3; D is unresolved. The CDR3 extends over 13 amino acids. Trimming removed 0 bases at V and 6 bases at J, with 7 bases between. Per the germline V gene, CDR1 is SGHAT and CDR2 is FQNNGV. The CDR3 nucleotides are TGTGCCAGCAGCTTAGATCAAAGGGATACGCAGTATTTT. Translating it yields CASSLDQRDTQYF.

V is TRBV10-1 and J is TRBJ2-3, with D possibly being TRBD1 (6 bases). Germline-derived CDR1 and CDR2 are WNHNN and SYGVQD (reference sequence). The CDR3 covers 16 residues. V was cut by 7 bases and J by 13 bases, with 30 bases left in between. The CDR3 is CASTRRTAAQGSAEYF. The CDR3 bases are TGCGCCAGCACCCGTCGGACAGCTGCTCAAGGGAGCGCAGAGTATTTT.

Written as DNA, the CDR3 is TGTGCCAGCAGTTTGGGGACAGCCACATATTCACCCCTCCACTTT. Translating gives CASSLGTATYSPLHF. V is TRBV28 and J is TRBJ1-6; 7 nucleotides align to TRBD1. V lost 3 bases to trimming and J lost 8 bases; unmatched junction nucleotides: 7. Germline V gives CDR1 MDHEN, CDR2 SYDVKM. This CDR3 comprises 15 residues.

The chain couples TRBV27 to TRBJ1-2, with 8 bases fitting TRBD1. Per germline, CDR1 MNHEY and CDR2 SMNVEV (reference sequence). With V trimmed by 3 bases and J by 2 bases, 2 bases remained unmatched. The length of the CDR3 is 14 residues. The CDR3 sequence: CASSLGQANYGYTF. CDR3 DNA: TGTGCCAGCAGTTTGGGACAGGCGAACTATGGCTACACCTTC.

The chain uses TRBV11-3 and TRBJ1-1; TRBD1 is a possible D gene (6 bases). The CDR3 is 15 amino acids. V was clipped by 5 bases and J by 1 base, with 14 bases between them. Germline assignment: CDR1 SGHNT and CDR2 YENEEA. The CDR3 DNA follows: TGTGCCAGCAGCCTCGGACAGCCAGGGAACACTGAAGCTTTCTTT. Translation gives CASSLGQPGNTEAFF.

CDR3 bases: TGTGCGCACCACCACGGACAGGGAATCTACGAGCAGTACTTC. It codes for CAHHHGQGIYEQYF. V gene TRBV5-3 combines with J gene TRBJ2-7; TRBD1 agrees at 8 bases. TRBV5-3 belongs to the ORF category, with a function that is uncertain. The CDR3 is 14 residues long.

The V and J genes are TRBV5-6 and TRBJ2-2; D unresolved. The germline V and J ends were trimmed by 0 bases and 4 bases, with 7 bases remaining between them. CDR1 and CDR2 (germline): SGHDT, YYEEEE. CDR3 length: 14 amino acids. This CDR3 reads CASSLASLTGELFF. CDR3 nucleotides: TGTGCCAGCAGCTTGGCCAGTCTCACCGGGGAGCTGTTTTTT.

The chain carries TRBV19 and TRBJ2-1, with D tentatively TRBD1 (5 bases). Germline-derived CDR1 and CDR2 are LNHDA and SQIVND (reference sequence). The CDR3 is 11 amino acids. Trimming left V 11 bases short and J 5 bases short, with 10 bases between. The CDR3 nucleotides read TGTGCCCAGGGTGGAGACAATGAGCAGTTCTTC. Residues: CAQGGDNEQFF. Using reference TRBV19 and TRBJ2-1 for the parts outside the CDR3, the full variable domain is DGGITQSPKYLFRKEGQNVTLSCEQNLNHDAMYWYRQDPGQGLRLIYYSQIVNDFQKGDIAEGYSVSREKKESFPLTVTSAQKNPTAFYLCAQGGDNEQFFGPGTRLTVL.

V and J are TRBV18 and TRBJ2-3, with 9 bases that match TRBD1. Losses at the gene ends were 1 base for V and 3 bases for J; bases not matched to a gene: 2. Germline V gene data show CDR1 as KGHSH and CDR2 as LQKENI. The length of the CDR3 is 15 residues. The CDR3 protein is CASSPRDRVTDTQYF. CDR3 in DNA: TGTGCCAGCTCACCACGGGACAGGGTAACAGATACGCAGTATTTT.

The rearrangement links TRBV7-3 to TRBJ2-5; D uncertain. There are 13 residues in the CDR3. Trimming took 4 bases from V and 6 from J, leaving 12 bases between them. Germline CDR1 and CDR2: SGHTA and FQGTGA. The CDR3 reads CASSYSKHQTQYF. Written as DNA, the CDR3 is TGTGCCAGCAGCTATTCAAAGCACCAGACCCAGTACTTC.

The chain combines TRBV25-1 with TRBJ1-2; D is possibly TRBD1 (6 bases). Trimming shortened V by 2 bases and J by 3 bases, and 19 bases separated the two germline ends. The CDR3 loop spans 17 amino acids. Germline V gives CDR1 MGHDK, CDR2 SYGVNS. CDR3: CASSEPQGASGHYGYTF. DNA of the CDR3: TGTGCCAGCAGTGAACCACAGGGAGCCTCAGGGCACTATGGCTACACCTTC.

This rearrangement joins TRBV9 to TRBJ2-5; the D gene is possibly TRBD1 (5 bases). CDR1 SGDLS and CDR2 YYNGEE come from the germline V gene. Trimming took off 3 bases at V and 5 bases at J, with 17 bases between the two ends. The CDR3 covers 15 residues. CDR3 loop: CASSARQSAGETQYF. CDR3 nucleotides: TGTGCCAGCAGCGCTCGACAGAGCGCTGGGGAGACCCAGTACTTC. Supplemented by reference TRBV9 and TRBJ2-5, the full variable domain reads DSGVTQTPKHLITATGQRVTLRCSPRSGDLSVYWYQQSLDQGLQFLIQYYNGEERAKGNILERFSAQQFPDLHSELNLSSLELGDSALYFCASSARQSAGETQYFGPGTRLLVL.

Worth noting for this clone: The junction departs from germline at one end; a sequencing error may be responsible. The chain joins TRBV7-7 to TRBJ2-5; TRBD1 matches 8 bases. CDR1 is SSHAT, CDR2 FNYEAQ, per germline (reference sequence). This CDR3 spans 15 amino acids. The CDR3 reads CASSLQGDFQETQYF. CDR3 in DNA: TGTGCTAGCAGCTTACAGGGGGATTTCCAAGAGACCCAGTACTTC.

This clone was picked up one time. J is TRBJ2-7 and V is TRBV7-9; D is undetermined. CDR1 and CDR2 (germline): SEHNR, FQNEAQ (reference sequence). V lost 7 bases to trimming and J lost 5 bases, with 18 bases between them. The CDR3 length is 14 residues. The CDR3 region has the DNA TGTGCCAGCAAATTGGGCTATCAAAGCCACGAGCAGTACTTC. It encodes CASKLGYQSHEQYF.

V gene TRBV7-2 combines with J gene TRBJ1-1; D remains unclear. V lost 2 bases and J 11 bases, leaving 18 bases between the germline ends. The V gene's germline CDR1 is SGHTA and CDR2 FQGNSA. This CDR3 spans 14 amino acids. The CDR3 is CASSLRARGRDAFF. Here the CDR3 DNA reads TGTGCCAGCAGCTTACGGGCTCGGGGAAGGGATGCTTTCTTT.

CDR3 residues: CASSYKDQPQHF. The CDR3 nucleotides read TGTGCCAGCAGTTACAAGGATCAGCCCCAGCATTTT. This chain connects TRBV6-6 to TRBJ1-5; D is unclear. The CDR3 is 12 amino acids. Trimming took off 2 bases at V and 5 bases at J, with 4 bases between the two ends. Per the germline V gene, CDR1 is MNHNY and CDR2 is SVGAGI (reference sequence).

The chain employs TRBV25-1 and TRBJ2-1, with a tentative D call TRBD1 (5 bases). Germline CDR1 reads MGHDK; CDR2 reads SYGVNS. The CDR3 is 15 amino acids. The germline V and J ends were trimmed by 6 bases and 1 base, with 13 bases remaining between them. The CDR3 loop reads CASSPQGRSYNEQFF. CDR3 in DNA: TGTGCCAGCAGCCCGCAGGGAAGGTCCTACAATGAGCAGTTCTTC.

This rearrangement joins TRBV11-2 to TRBJ1-4, with 8 bases fitting TRBD1. CDR1 is SGHAT, CDR2 FQNNGV, per germline. With V trimmed by 3 bases and J by 8 bases, 5 bases remained unmatched. The CDR3 loop spans 14 amino acids. CDR3 region: CASSLTDRDEKLFF. The DNA of the CDR3 is TGTGCCAGCAGCTTGACGGACAGGGACGAAAAACTGTTTTTT.

The chain combines TRBV29-1 with TRBJ2-7, with 10 bases that match TRBD1. CDR1 SQVTM and CDR2 ANQGSEA come from the germline V gene. This CDR3 is 12 amino acids long. V lost 7 bases, J lost 6 bases, and 6 bases stayed unmatched. This CDR3 reads CSARTGGGEQYF. Written as DNA, the CDR3 is TGCAGCGCCAGGACAGGGGGAGGCGAGCAGTACTTC.

The rearrangement uses TRBV7-9 and TRBJ2-7, with a tentative D call TRBD1 (6 bases). The CDR3 totals 12 residues. V was clipped by 2 bases and J by 9 bases, with 11 bases between them. Germline-derived CDR1 and CDR2 are SEHNR and FQNEAQ (reference sequence). This CDR3 is CASSLTDSWQYF. The DNA for the CDR3 is TGTGCCAGCAGCTTAACGGACAGCTGGCAGTACTTC.

The chain is built from TRBV7-9 and TRBJ1-2; D not certain. Germline CDR1 and CDR2: SEHNR and FQNEAQ (reference sequence). V shed 5 bases and J shed 4 bases, with 5 bases lying between them. The CDR3 totals 11 residues. This CDR3 reads CASSEGYGYTF. The CDR3 bases are TGTGCCAGCAGCGAAGGCTATGGCTACACCTTC.

This chain joins TRBV19 and TRBJ1-3; D is uncertain. V gave up 8 bases and J gave up 4 bases, with 18 bases separating them. Germline V gene sequence: CDR1 LNHDA, CDR2 SQIVND (reference sequence). CDR3 size: 15 residues. As DNA, the CDR3 is TGTGCCAGTGCGGAGGTTTGGGGTGCCGGAAACACCATATATTTT. Residues: CASAEVWGAGNTIYF.

The genes are TRBV6-5 and TRBJ1-2, with 7 nucleotides matching TRBD1. The length of the CDR3 is 13 residues. CDR1 and CDR2 from the germline V gene are MNHEY and SVGAGI. V gave up 3 bases and J gave up 4 bases; unmatched junction bases: 2. CDR3: CASSYRQGYGYTF. As DNA, the CDR3 is TGTGCCAGCAGTTATAGACAGGGCTATGGCTACACCTTC.

CDR3 sequence (DNA): TGTGCCAGCAGCTTGGGGTCGGGTAGCGGGAACACAGATACGCAGTATTTT. It translates to CASSLGSGSGNTDTQYF. The chain has TRBV7-9 and TRBJ2-3, with 8 bases lining up with TRBD2. Per germline, CDR1 SEHNR and CDR2 FQNEAQ (reference sequence). The CDR3 length is 17 residues. Germline trimming cut 3 bases from V and 2 bases from J; bases unmatched to any gene: 10.

This chain joins TRBV11-1 and TRBJ2-5, with D tentatively TRBD1 (7 bases). The length of the CDR3 is 15 residues. The germline gives CDR1 SGHAT, CDR2 FQDESV (reference sequence). V lost 3 bases and J lost 6, with 17 bases in between. The CDR3 here is CASSFSFSGGKTQYF. In DNA form, the CDR3 reads TGTGCCAGCAGCTTCAGTTTCTCAGGGGGGAAGACCCAGTACTTC.

The chain links TRBV14 to TRBJ2-4; the match to TRBD2 covers 11 bases. V dropped 8 bases and J dropped 5; count of bases not matched to a gene: 2. The germline V gene encodes CDR1 SGHDN and CDR2 FVKESK. This CDR3 has 13 amino acids. The CDR3 sequence: CASSGLAENIQYF. CDR3 DNA: TGTGCCAGCTCGGGACTAGCGGAAAACATTCAGTACTTC.

The rearrangement joins TRBV7-9 to TRBJ1-1; 8 bases align to TRBD1. CDR1 is SEHNR and CDR2 is FQNEAQ in the germline V gene (reference sequence). The CDR3 extends over 13 amino acids. Germline trimming cut 5 bases from V and 4 bases from J; bases unmatched to any gene: 3. In nucleotides, the CDR3 is TGTGCCAGCAGCGGAACAGGGGGCACTGAAGCTTTCTTT. It is translated as CASSGTGGTEAFF.